These 5 T cell receptor beta chains were all obtained from the same sample, sequenced in a study of CXCR3-negative and CXCR3-positive naive CD8 T cells. In preparing the TRB cDNA libraries, 5' RACE with UMI labels was used. No DNA is given; TCRdb re-called the 5' RACE reads and lists each CDR3 protein once. This sample lists about 130,000 distinct CDR3 sequences; its ten largest clones have approximately 0.29%. The sample consisted of naive CXCR3- CD8+ T cells from blood. As for subset: CD45RO-CCR7+CD27+CD95- naive CD8+ T cells lacking CXCR3 (TNR3-). These receptor sequences come from a human donor in good health. Some clones in this sample may be carry-over from other donors' samples.

V and J are TRBV5-1 and TRBJ2-1; TCRdb proposes TRBD1, but this gene call is untestable without DNA. The CDR3 is made up of 13 amino acids. The germline V gene encodes CDR1 SGHRS and CDR2 YFSETQ. Here the CDR3 reads CASSLGRGDEQFF.

This rearrangement joins TRBV11-2 to TRBJ2-7; absent DNA, TCRdb's TRBD1 call cannot be checked. This CDR3 spans 15 amino acids. Germline V gives CDR1 SGHAT, CDR2 FQNNGV. The CDR3 is CASSVGTGDSYEQYF.

The J gene is TRBJ2-4, the V gene TRBV27. The CDR3 is 13 residues long. Germline V gene lookup returns CDR1 MNHEY and CDR2 SMNVEV (reference sequence). This chain's CDR3 is CASSFAEENIQYF.

V usage is TRBV29-1 and J usage is TRBJ2-7; the TCRdb call, TRBD1, lacks DNA for checking. CDR1 and CDR2 from the germline V gene are SQVTM and ANQGSEA. The CDR3 contains 14 residues. CDR3: CSARRGASSYEQYF.

V gene TRBV29-1 combines with J gene TRBJ2-7. Germline V gene lookup returns CDR1 SQVTM and CDR2 ANQGSEA. The length of the CDR3 is 13 residues. The CDR3 is CSVGSDGAYEQHF.